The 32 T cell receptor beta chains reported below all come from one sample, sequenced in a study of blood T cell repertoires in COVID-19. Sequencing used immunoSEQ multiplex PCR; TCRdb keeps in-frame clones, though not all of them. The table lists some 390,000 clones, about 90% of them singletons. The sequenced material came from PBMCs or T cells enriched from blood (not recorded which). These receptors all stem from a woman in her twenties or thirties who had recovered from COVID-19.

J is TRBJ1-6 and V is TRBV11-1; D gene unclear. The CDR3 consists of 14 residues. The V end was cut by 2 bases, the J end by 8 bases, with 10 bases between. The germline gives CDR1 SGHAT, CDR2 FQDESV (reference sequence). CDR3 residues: CASSLKSAHSPLHF. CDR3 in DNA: TGTGCCAGCAGCTTAAAGTCAGCGCATTCACCCCTCCACTTT.

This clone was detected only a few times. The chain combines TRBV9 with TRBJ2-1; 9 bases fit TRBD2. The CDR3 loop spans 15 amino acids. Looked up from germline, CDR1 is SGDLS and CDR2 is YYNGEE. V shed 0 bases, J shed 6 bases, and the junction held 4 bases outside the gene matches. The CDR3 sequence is CASSVGGGAGNEQFF. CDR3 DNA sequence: TGTGCCAGCAGCGTAGGCGGGGGGGCGGGCAATGAGCAGTTCTTC. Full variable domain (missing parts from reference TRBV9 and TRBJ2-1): DSGVTQTPKHLITATGQRVTLRCSPRSGDLSVYWYQQSLDQGLQFLIQYYNGEERAKGNILERFSAQQFPDLHSELNLSSLELGDSALYFCASSVGGGAGNEQFFGPGTRLTVL.

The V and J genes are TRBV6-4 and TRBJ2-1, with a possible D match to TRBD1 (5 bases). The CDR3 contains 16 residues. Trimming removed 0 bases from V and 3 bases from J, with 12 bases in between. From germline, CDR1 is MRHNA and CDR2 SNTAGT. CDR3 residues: CASSDSRTLYYNEQFF. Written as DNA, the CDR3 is TGTGCCAGCAGTGACTCGAGGACACTCTACTACAATGAGCAGTTCTTC.

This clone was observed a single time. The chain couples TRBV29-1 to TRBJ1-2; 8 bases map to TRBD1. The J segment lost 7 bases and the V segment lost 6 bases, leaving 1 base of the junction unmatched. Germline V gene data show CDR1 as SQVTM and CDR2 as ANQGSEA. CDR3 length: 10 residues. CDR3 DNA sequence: TGCAGCGTGGACAGGGTTGGCTACACCTTC. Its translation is CSVDRVGYTF.

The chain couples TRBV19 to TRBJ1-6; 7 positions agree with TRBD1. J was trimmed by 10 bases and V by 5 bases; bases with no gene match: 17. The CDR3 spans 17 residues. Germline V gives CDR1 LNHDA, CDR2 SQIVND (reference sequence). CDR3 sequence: CASSLSPSTGQRSPLHF. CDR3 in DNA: TGTGCCAGTAGTCTTTCTCCCTCGACAGGGCAACGGTCACCCCTCCACTTT.

Here the CDR3 reads CASTRQSTEAFF. CDR3 DNA: TGTGCCAGCACCAGGCAGAGTACTGAAGCTTTCTTT. This chain uses TRBV12-3 or TRBV12-4 with TRBJ1-1, with unresolved D. The CDR3 consists of 12 residues. V dropped 7 bases and J dropped 5 bases, with 11 bases sitting between them.

Here the CDR3 reads CATSDLRDRANSPLHF. Written as DNA, the CDR3 is TGTGCCACCAGTGATTTGCGGGACAGGGCCAATTCACCCCTCCACTTT. The rearrangement joins TRBV24-1 to TRBJ1-6; 9 bases match TRBD1. V gave up 0 bases and J gave up 7 bases; unmatched junction bases: 3. Germline V CDR1 and CDR2: KGHDR, SFDVKD. This CDR3 is 16 amino acids long.

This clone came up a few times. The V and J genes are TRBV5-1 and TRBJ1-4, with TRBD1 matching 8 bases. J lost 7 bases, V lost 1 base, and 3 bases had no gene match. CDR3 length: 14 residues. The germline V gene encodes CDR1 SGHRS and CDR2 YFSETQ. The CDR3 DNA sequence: TGCGCCAGCAGCTTGCAGGGGGCTGGTGAAAAACTGTTTTTT. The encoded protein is CASSLQGAGEKLFF.

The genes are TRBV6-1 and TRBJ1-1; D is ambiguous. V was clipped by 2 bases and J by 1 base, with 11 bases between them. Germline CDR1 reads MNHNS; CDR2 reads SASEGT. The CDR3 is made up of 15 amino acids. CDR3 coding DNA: TGTGCCAGCAGTGAATTTAGAGCTTGGAACACTGAAGCTTTCTTT. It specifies CASSEFRAWNTEAFF.

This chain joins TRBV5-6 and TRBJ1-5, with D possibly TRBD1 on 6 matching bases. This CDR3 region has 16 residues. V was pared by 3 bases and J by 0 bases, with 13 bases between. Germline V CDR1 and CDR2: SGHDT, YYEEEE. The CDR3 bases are TGTGCCAGCAGCTGGGCGGGGGGGCTTAGCAATCAGCCCCAGCATTTT. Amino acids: CASSWAGGLSNQPQHF. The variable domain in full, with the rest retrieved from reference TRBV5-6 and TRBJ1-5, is DAGVTQSPTHLIKTRGQQVTLRCSPKSGHDTVSWYQQALGQGPQFIFQYYEEEERQRGNFPDRFSGHQFPNYSSELNVNALLLGDSALYLCASSWAGGLSNQPQHFGDGTRLSIL.

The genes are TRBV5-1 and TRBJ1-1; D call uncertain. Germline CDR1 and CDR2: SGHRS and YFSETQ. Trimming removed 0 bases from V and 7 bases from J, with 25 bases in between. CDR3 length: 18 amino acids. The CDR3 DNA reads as TGCGCCAGCAGCTTGGGCTTTAGGAGTGGTGGGAGGGCCTATGAAGCTTTCTTT. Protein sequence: CASSLGFRSGGRAYEAFF.

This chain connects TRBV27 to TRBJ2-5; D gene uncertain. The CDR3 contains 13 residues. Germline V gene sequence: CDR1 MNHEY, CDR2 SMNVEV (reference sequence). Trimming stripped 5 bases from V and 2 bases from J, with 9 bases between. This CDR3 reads CASSPGLQETQYF. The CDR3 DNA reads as TGTGCCAGCAGTCCCGGGTTACAAGAGACCCAGTACTTC.

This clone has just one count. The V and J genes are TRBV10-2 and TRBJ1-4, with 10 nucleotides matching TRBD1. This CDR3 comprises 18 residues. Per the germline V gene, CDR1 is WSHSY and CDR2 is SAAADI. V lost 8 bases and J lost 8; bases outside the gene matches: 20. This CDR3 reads CASGGTGTGALPVEKLFF. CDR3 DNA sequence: TGCGCCAGCGGGGGAACCGGGACAGGGGCCCTCCCAGTCGAAAAACTGTTTTTT.

This chain's CDR3 is CASSAPRQGSHEQYF. CDR3 sequence (DNA): TGTGCCAGCAGCGCCCCACGACAGGGTTCCCACGAGCAGTACTTC. The chain links TRBV11-2 to TRBJ2-7; 7 bases align to TRBD1. This CDR3 is 15 amino acids long. Trimming removed 5 bases from V and 5 bases from J; junction bases left unmatched: 12. CDR1 SGHAT and CDR2 FQNNGV come from the germline V gene.

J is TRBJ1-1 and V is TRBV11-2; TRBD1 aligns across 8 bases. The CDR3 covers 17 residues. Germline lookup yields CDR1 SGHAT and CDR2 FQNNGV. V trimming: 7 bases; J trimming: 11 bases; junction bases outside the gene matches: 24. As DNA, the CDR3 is TGTGCCAGCACCTCTGGGGGGGGGACAGGAGGCTTCCCAGTGGCTTTCTTT. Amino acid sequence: CASTSGGGTGGFPVAFF.

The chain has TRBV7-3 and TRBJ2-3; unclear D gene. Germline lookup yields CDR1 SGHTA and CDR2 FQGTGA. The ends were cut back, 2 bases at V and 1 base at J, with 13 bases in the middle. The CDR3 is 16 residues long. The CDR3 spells CASSLWVRQGTDTQYF. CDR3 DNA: TGTGCCAGCAGCTTATGGGTGAGGCAAGGCACAGATACGCAGTATTTT.

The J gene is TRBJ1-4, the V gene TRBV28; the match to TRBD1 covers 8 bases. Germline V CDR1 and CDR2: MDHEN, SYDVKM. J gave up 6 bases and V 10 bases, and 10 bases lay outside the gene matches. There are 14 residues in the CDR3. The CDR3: CATRLTGVYEKLFF. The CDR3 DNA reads TGTGCCACTCGCCTGACAGGGGTTTATGAAAAACTGTTTTTT. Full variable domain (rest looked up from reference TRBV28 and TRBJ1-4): DVKVTQSSRYLVKRTGEKVFLECVQDMDHENMFWYRQDPGLGLRLIYFSYDVKMKEKGDIPEGYSVSREKKERFSLILESASTNQTSMYLCATRLTGVYEKLFFGSGTQLSVL.

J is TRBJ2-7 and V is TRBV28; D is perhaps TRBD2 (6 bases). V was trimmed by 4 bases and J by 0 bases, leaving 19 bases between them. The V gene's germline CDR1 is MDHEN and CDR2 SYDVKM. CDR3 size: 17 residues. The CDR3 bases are TGTGCCAGCAGTTCACCCGTCGGACGGGGGAGCTCCTACGAGCAGTACTTC. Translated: CASSSPVGRGSSYEQYF.

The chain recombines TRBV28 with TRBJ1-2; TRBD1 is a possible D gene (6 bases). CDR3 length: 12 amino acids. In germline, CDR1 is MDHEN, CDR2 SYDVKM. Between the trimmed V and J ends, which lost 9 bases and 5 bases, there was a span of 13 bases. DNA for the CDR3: TGTGCCAGTACCCAGGGGTTATATGGCTACACCTTC. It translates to CASTQGLYGYTF.

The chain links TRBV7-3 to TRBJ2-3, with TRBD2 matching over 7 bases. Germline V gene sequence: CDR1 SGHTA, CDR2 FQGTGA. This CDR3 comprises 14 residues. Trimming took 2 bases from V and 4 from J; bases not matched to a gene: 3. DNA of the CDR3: TGTGCCAGCAGCTTATCCGGACTAGCAGATACGCAGTATTTT. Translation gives CASSLSGLADTQYF. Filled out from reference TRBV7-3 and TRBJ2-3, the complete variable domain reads GAGVSQTPSNKVTEKGKYVELRCDPISGHTALYWYRQSLGQGPEFLIYFQGTGAADDSGLPNDRFFAVRPEGSVSTLKIQRTERGDSAVYLCASSLSGLADTQYFGPGTRLTVL.

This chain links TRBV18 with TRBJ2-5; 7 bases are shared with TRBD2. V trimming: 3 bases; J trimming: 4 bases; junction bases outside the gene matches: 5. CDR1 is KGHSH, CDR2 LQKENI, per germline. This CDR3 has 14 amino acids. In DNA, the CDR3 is TGTGCCAGCTCACCCTTGTGGGAGGGAGAGACCCAGTACTTC. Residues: CASSPLWEGETQYF. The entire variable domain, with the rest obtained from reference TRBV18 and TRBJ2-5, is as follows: NAGVMQNPRHLVRRRGQEARLRCSPMKGHSHVYWYRQLPEEGLKFMVYLQKENIIDESGMPKERFSAEFPKEGPSILRIQQVVRGDSAAYFCASSPLWEGETQYFGPGTRLLVL.

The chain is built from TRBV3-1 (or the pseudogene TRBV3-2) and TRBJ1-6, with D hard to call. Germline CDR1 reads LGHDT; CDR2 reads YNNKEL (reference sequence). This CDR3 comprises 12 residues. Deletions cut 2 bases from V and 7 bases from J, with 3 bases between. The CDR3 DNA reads TGTGCCAGCAGCCAACCAAATTCACCCCTCCACTTT. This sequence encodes CASSQPNSPLHF.

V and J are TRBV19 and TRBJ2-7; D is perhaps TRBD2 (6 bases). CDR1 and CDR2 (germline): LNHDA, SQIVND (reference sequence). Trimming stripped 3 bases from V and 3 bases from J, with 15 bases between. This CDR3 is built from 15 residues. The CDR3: CASSIAGTVNYEQYF. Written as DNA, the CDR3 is TGTGCCAGTAGTATCGCCGGGACTGTCAACTACGAGCAGTACTTC.

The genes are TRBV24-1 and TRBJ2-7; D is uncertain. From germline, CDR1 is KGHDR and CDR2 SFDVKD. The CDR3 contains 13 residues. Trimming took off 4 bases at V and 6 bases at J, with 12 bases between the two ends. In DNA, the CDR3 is TGTGCCACCAGTGACCCCTTCTCGGGCGAGCAGTACTTC. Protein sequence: CATSDPFSGEQYF.

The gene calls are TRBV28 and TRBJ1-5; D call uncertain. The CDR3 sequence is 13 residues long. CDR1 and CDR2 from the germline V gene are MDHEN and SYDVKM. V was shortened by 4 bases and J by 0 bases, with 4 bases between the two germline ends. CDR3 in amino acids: CASSSNSNQPQHF. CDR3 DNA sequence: TGTGCCAGCAGTTCTAATAGCAATCAGCCCCAGCATTTT.

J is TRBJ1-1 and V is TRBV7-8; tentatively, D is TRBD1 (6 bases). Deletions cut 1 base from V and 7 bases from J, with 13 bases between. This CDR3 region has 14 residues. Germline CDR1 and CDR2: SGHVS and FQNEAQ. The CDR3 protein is CASSLVGGQGEAFF. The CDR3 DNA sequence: TGTGCCAGCAGCTTAGTGGGGGGGCAAGGTGAAGCTTTCTTT.

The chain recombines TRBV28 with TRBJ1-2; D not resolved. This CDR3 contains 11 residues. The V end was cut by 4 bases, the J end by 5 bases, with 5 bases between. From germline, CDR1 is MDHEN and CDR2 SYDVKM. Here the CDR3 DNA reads TGTGCCAGCAGTTCACAGTATGGCTACACCTTC. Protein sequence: CASSSQYGYTF.

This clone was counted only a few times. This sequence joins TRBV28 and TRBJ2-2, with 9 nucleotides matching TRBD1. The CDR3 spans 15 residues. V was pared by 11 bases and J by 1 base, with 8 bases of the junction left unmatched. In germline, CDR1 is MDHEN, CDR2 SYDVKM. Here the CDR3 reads CAHRAGQGNTGELFF. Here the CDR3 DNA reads TGTGCCCACAGGGCGGGACAGGGGAACACCGGGGAGCTGTTTTTT.

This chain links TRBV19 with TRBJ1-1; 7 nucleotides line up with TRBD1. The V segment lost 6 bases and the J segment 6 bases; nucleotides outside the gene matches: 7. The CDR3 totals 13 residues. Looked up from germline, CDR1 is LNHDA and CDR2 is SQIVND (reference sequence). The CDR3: CASSPTGFAEAFF. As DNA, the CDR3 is TGTGCCAGTAGCCCGACAGGGTTCGCTGAAGCTTTCTTT. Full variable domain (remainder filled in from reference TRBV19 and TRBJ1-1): DGGITQSPKYLFRKEGQNVTLSCEQNLNHDAMYWYRQDPGQGLRLIYYSQIVNDFQKGDIAEGYSVSREKKESFPLTVTSAQKNPTAFYLCASSPTGFAEAFFGQGTRLTVV.

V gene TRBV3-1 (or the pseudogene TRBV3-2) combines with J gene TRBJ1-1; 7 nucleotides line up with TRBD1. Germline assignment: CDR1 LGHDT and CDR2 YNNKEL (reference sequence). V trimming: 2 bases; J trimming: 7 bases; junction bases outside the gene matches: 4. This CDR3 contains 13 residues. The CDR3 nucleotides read TGTGCCAGCAGCCAATGGACAGGCCATGAAGCTTTCTTT. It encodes CASSQWTGHEAFF.

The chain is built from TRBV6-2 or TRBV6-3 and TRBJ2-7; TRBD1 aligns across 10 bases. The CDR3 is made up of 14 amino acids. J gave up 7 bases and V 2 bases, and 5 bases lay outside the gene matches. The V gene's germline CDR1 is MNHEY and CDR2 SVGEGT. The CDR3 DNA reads TGTGCCAGCAGTTACGGGACAGGGGACGGAGAGCAGTACTTC. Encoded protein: CASSYGTGDGEQYF.

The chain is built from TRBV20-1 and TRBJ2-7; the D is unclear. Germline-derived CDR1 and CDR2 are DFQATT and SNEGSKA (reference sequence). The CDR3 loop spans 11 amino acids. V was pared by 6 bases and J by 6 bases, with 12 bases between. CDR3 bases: TGCAGTGCGAGAACAGTGTTCGAGCAGTACTTC. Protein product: CSARTVFEQYF.